The 26 T cell receptor beta chains listed next were all sequenced from one sample in a study of T-cell reconstitution after alpha-beta-depleted transplantation in children. Preparation of the TCRbeta library involved a method that used unique molecular identifiers. TCRdb re-called the PCR reads with MiXCR, one entry per CDR3 protein. The sample lists 550,000 to 800,000 distinct CDR3 sequences; about 12% were seen once. The starting material was PBMCs, obtained before TCRalphabeta/CD19-depleted stem cell transplant. These receptors all stem from a girl aged 2-10 years with congenital amegakaryocytic thrombocytopenia, due to receive a stem cell transplant.

This clonotype was picked up many times. The rearrangement joins TRBV10-1 to TRBJ2-1, with 12 bases that match TRBD2. Germline CDR1 reads WNHNN; CDR2 reads SYGVQD (reference sequence). The V gene end was trimmed by 2 bases and the J gene end by 7 bases; junction bases not matched to a gene: 12. This CDR3 spans 18 amino acids. This CDR3 reads CASSEPSVLAGGWNEQFF. CDR3 coding DNA: TGCGCCAGCAGTGAGCCGTCCGTACTAGCGGGAGGTTGGAATGAGCAGTTCTTC.

This clonotype was counted between two and nine times. The chain combines TRBV5-4 with TRBJ2-7, with D tentatively TRBD1 (5 bases). Trimming took off 5 bases at V and 5 bases at J, with 8 bases between the two ends. The CDR3 has 11 amino acids. The germline V gene encodes CDR1 SGHNT and CDR2 YYREEE (reference sequence). CDR3 loop: CASRSGNEQYF. The CDR3 nucleotides are TGTGCCAGCAGGTCAGGGAACGAGCAGTACTTC.

This clonotype was observed a few times. The rearrangement links TRBV12-3 or TRBV12-4 to TRBJ2-6; tentatively, D is TRBD2 (6 bases). The CDR3 totals 19 residues. V was cut by 4 bases and J by 0 bases, with 19 bases left in between. As DNA, the CDR3 is TGTGCCAGCAGTTATTCCGTTGGGATGGAGGGCTCTGGGGCCAACGTCCTGACTTTC. It is translated as CASSYSVGMEGSGANVLTF.

This clonotype was seen ten or more times. The chain has TRBV11-2 and TRBJ2-1, with 13 positions matching TRBD2. The CDR3 length is 16 residues. The germline V gene has CDR1 SGHAT and CDR2 FQNNGV. With V trimmed by 5 bases and J by 7 bases, 8 bases remained unmatched. The CDR3 protein is CASSLRTSGRVNEQFF. As DNA, the CDR3 is TGTGCCAGCAGCCTACGGACTAGCGGGAGAGTAAATGAGCAGTTCTTC.

This clonotype was observed at least ten times. The V call is TRBV29-1, the J call TRBJ2-2; 13 bases match TRBD2. V lost 5 bases, J lost 2 bases, and 8 bases stayed unmatched. The germline V gene encodes CDR1 SQVTM and CDR2 ANQGSEA. The CDR3 runs to 17 residues. The CDR3 spells CSVTLAGGPINTGELFF. Written as DNA, the CDR3 is TGCAGCGTTACACTAGCGGGAGGGCCGATAAACACCGGGGAGCTGTTTTTT.

At least ten counts were recorded for this clonotype. This chain joins TRBV10-3 and TRBJ2-5; possibly TRBD2 for D (6 bases). Germline V CDR1 and CDR2: ENHRY, SYGVKD. Between the trimmed V and J ends, which lost 6 bases and 2 bases, there was a span of 16 bases. This CDR3 spans 15 amino acids. In nucleotides, the CDR3 is TGTGCCATCAGCCGAGTTGGCGGGGAGCAAGAGACCCAGTACTTC. Protein: CAISRVGGEQETQYF.

This clonotype was seen many times. The CDR3 protein is CASRKQGTNTQYF. CDR3 coding DNA: TGCGCCAGCAGAAAACAGGGAACGAATACGCAGTATTTT. The chain carries TRBV5-1 and TRBJ2-3; perhaps TRBD1 as D (6 bases). This CDR3 has 13 residues. Germline values: CDR1 SGHRS, CDR2 YFSETQ. Trimming stripped 5 bases from V and 7 bases from J, with 14 bases between.

The chain has TRBV11-1 and TRBJ2-2, with TRBD1 identical over 10 bases. This CDR3 has 19 amino acids. Germline CDR1 is SGHAT and CDR2 is FQDESV (reference sequence). V trimming: 2 bases; J trimming: 1 base; junction bases outside the gene matches: 10. CDR3 nucleotide sequence: TGTGCCAGCAGCTTATTCGGCGACAGGGGGCCTCTGAACACCGGGGAGCTGTTTTTT. Translating gives CASSLFGDRGPLNTGELFF. Together with reference TRBV11-1 and TRBJ2-2, the CDR3 gives the full variable domain: EAEVAQSPRYKITEKSQAVAFWCDPISGHATLYWYRQILGQGPELLVQFQDESVVDDSQLPKDRFSAERLKGVDSTLKIQPAELGDSAMYLCASSLFGDRGPLNTGELFFGEGSRLTVL.

For this clonotype: This may be a read error, as it is one base from a much larger clone. This chain connects TRBV4-2 to TRBJ2-7; TRBD1 is a possible D gene (5 bases). The CDR3 has 16 residues. Germline assignment: CDR1 LGHNA and CDR2 YNFKEQ. CDR3: CGSSQLGAPFPYEQYF. The CDR3 coding sequence is TGTGGCAGCAGCCAACTTGGGGCTCCATTCCCCTACGAGCAGTACTTC.

This clonotype was counted only a few times. The CDR3 coding sequence is TGTGCCAGCAGCGAGGGGACAGCCTACGAGCAGTACTTC. Its translation is CASSEGTAYEQYF. The rearrangement joins TRBV9 to TRBJ2-7; TRBD1 aligns across 7 bases. With V trimmed by 3 bases and J by 2 bases, 2 bases remained unmatched. This CDR3 region has 13 residues. Germline V gene lookup returns CDR1 SGDLS and CDR2 YYNGEE. The full variable domain, its missing parts supplied by reference TRBV9 and TRBJ2-7, is DSGVTQTPKHLITATGQRVTLRCSPRSGDLSVYWYQQSLDQGLQFLIQYYNGEERAKGNILERFSAQQFPDLHSELNLSSLELGDSALYFCASSEGTAYEQYFGPGTRLTVT.

The V call is TRBV7-8, the J call TRBJ2-7; D is possibly TRBD1 (7 bases). Germline V gene data show CDR1 as SGHVS and CDR2 as FQNEAQ. Trimming took 3 bases from V and 3 from J, leaving 12 bases between them. The CDR3 totals 14 residues. Here the CDR3 DNA reads TGTGCCAGCAGCTTGGAGGGACAGCGCTACGAGCAGTACTTC. Its translation is CASSLEGQRYEQYF.

There are many counts of this clonotype. This chain joins TRBV9 and TRBJ1-4; no reliable D call. There are 15 residues in the CDR3. V was cut by 2 bases and J by 0 bases, with 8 bases left in between. CDR1 is SGDLS, CDR2 YYNGEE, per germline. The CDR3 loop reads CASSVRGATNEKLFF. CDR3 nucleotides: TGTGCCAGCAGCGTTCGGGGAGCAACTAATGAAAAACTGTTTTTT.

The chain joins TRBV5-6 to TRBJ2-7; 9 bases are a match to TRBD1. CDR1 and CDR2 (germline): SGHDT, YYEEEE. The CDR3 loop spans 15 amino acids. Trimming took 4 bases from V and 5 from J; bases not matched to a gene: 10. CDR3 nucleotides: TGTGCCAGCAGCACCTTGACAGGGGGGAGGGACGAGCAGTACTTC. It encodes CASSTLTGGRDEQYF. Together with reference TRBV5-6 and TRBJ2-7, the CDR3 gives the full variable domain: DAGVTQSPTHLIKTRGQQVTLRCSPKSGHDTVSWYQQALGQGPQFIFQYYEEEERQRGNFPDRFSGHQFPNYSSELNVNALLLGDSALYLCASSTLTGGRDEQYFGPGTRLTVT.

The chain uses TRBV5-1 and TRBJ2-3, with D perhaps matching TRBD1 (6 bases). The CDR3 contains 15 residues. The ends were cut back, 4 bases at V and 2 bases at J, with 14 bases in the middle. The germline V gene has CDR1 SGHRS and CDR2 YFSETQ. The CDR3 reads CASSLTDSSTDTQYF. CDR3 sequence (DNA): TGCGCCAGCAGCCTAACGGACAGCTCCACAGATACGCAGTATTTT.

Concerning this clonotype: Just one base apart from a much larger clone, this may be a read error. The chain joins TRBV6-1 to TRBJ2-4; no definite D call. Trimming removed 7 bases at V and 1 base at J, with 14 bases between. The V gene's germline CDR1 is MNHNS and CDR2 SASEGT. This CDR3 is 15 amino acids long. The CDR3 protein is CASNPTVTAKNIQYF. CDR3 bases: TGTGCCAGCAATCCGACGGTGACGGCCAAAAACATTCAGTACTTC.

In this sample, this clonotype turned up many times. The chain couples TRBV20-1 to TRBJ1-5; D remains unclear. V shed 5 bases and J shed 4 bases, with 18 bases lying between them. The length of the CDR3 is 15 residues. Germline loops: CDR1 DFQATT, CDR2 SNEGSKA (reference sequence). In nucleotides, the CDR3 is TGCAGTGCTCCAGACCCCCGGTCGGGGAATCAGCCCCAGCATTTT. As protein: CSAPDPRSGNQPQHF.

This clonotype was counted only a few times. V is TRBV7-9 and J is TRBJ2-5; possibly TRBD2 for D (6 bases). The CDR3 loop spans 14 amino acids. CDR1 is SEHNR and CDR2 is FQNEAQ in the germline V gene (reference sequence). Trimming removed 3 bases at V and 4 bases at J, with 12 bases between. The chain's CDR3 is CASSLLGGVETQYF. The DNA of the CDR3 is TGTGCCAGCAGCTTGCTGGGGGGAGTAGAGACCCAGTACTTC.

This clonotype was counted many times. The chain is built from TRBV5-1 and TRBJ2-3, with 11 bases identical to TRBD1. The V gene's germline CDR1 is SGHRS and CDR2 YFSETQ. The CDR3 has 16 residues. V shed 3 bases and J 0 bases; nucleotides not matched to a gene: 3. CDR3 in amino acids: CASSSGQGGSTDTQYF. The CDR3 DNA reads TGCGCCAGCAGCTCGGGACAGGGGGGAAGCACAGATACGCAGTATTTT.

The sample holds a few counts of this clonotype. The rearrangement joins TRBV18 to TRBJ2-7; 10 bases match TRBD2. CDR1 and CDR2 (germline): KGHSH, LQKENI. J lost 6 bases, V lost 3 bases, and 11 bases had no gene match. This CDR3 contains 16 residues. CDR3 nucleotide sequence: TGTGCCAGCTCACCCCGGGCTAGCGGGAGCCTTGGCGAGCAGTACTTC. Protein: CASSPRASGSLGEQYF.

This clonotype came up a few times. The CDR3 sequence: CSAIPGRAARRTDTQYF. For the CDR3, the DNA is TGCAGTGCGATTCCTGGGCGGGCCGCCCGTCGCACAGATACGCAGTATTTT. The rearrangement links TRBV20-1 to TRBJ2-3; D perhaps matches TRBD2 (5 bases). The ends were cut back, 6 bases at V and 1 base at J, with 23 bases in the middle. Germline CDR1 reads DFQATT; CDR2 reads SNEGSKA (reference sequence). This CDR3 contains 17 residues.

This clonotype was recorded many times. This chain uses TRBV12-3 or TRBV12-4 with TRBJ1-1; D unclear. The CDR3 is made up of 14 amino acids. V dropped 6 bases and J dropped 0 bases, with 11 bases sitting between them. The CDR3 sequence: CASSALRLNTEAFF. DNA for the CDR3: TGTGCCAGCAGCGCCCTTAGATTGAACACTGAAGCTTTCTTT.

This clonotype turned up a few times. CDR3 loop: CASSLSLGSISYNEQFF. CDR3 bases: TGCGCCAGCAGCTTGTCTCTCGGGAGTATTTCCTACAATGAGCAGTTCTTC. The chain is built from TRBV5-1 and TRBJ2-1, with a possible D match to TRBD2 (6 bases). This CDR3 has 17 amino acids. Germline assignment: CDR1 SGHRS and CDR2 YFSETQ. V lost 1 base to trimming and J lost 1 base, with 15 bases between them. Filled out from reference TRBV5-1 and TRBJ2-1, the complete variable domain reads KAGVTQTPRYLIKTRGQQVTLSCSPISGHRSVSWYQQTPGQGLQFLFEYFSETQRNKGNFPGRFSGRQFSNSRSEMNVSTLELGDSALYLCASSLSLGSISYNEQFFGPGTRLTVL.

In this sample, this clonotype turned up many times. The rearrangement joins TRBV11-2 to TRBJ2-7; 7 positions match TRBD1. This CDR3 has 15 residues. CDR1 is SGHAT and CDR2 is FQNNGV in the germline V gene. V lost 5 bases and J lost 7; bases outside the gene matches: 14. The CDR3 region has the DNA TGTGCCAGCAGCGGGACGACAGGGCGCACCCTTGAGCAGTACTTC. The encoded protein is CASSGTTGRTLEQYF.

The table lists this clonotype with a few counts. The V gene is TRBV25-1, the J gene TRBJ2-3, with 7 bases identical to TRBD2. CDR1 MGHDK and CDR2 SYGVNS come from the germline V gene. The junction had 8 bases not matched to a gene; V was cut back by 6 bases and J by 2 bases. The length of the CDR3 is 15 residues. CDR3 sequence: CASSGSGASTDTQYF. The CDR3 bases are TGTGCCAGCAGCGGAAGCGGGGCCTCCACAGATACGCAGTATTTT.

On this clonotype: An end of the junction does not agree with germline; a read error may underlie this. This chain links TRBV4-2 with TRBJ2-7; D is possibly TRBD2 (6 bases). The CDR3 totals 14 residues. Germline CDR1 LGHNA, CDR2 YNFKEQ. The CDR3 nucleotides are TGTGCCAGCAGCCACCCAACTAGCTCCCACGAGCAGTACTTC. Its protein is CASSHPTSSHEQYF.

The sample holds many counts of this clonotype. The CDR3 bases are TGCAGTGCTAAAAGCGGGGCTAGCGCAGATACGCAGTATTTT. It codes for CSAKSGASADTQYF. This sequence joins TRBV20-1 and TRBJ2-3; 7 bases map to TRBD2. Germline CDR1 is DFQATT and CDR2 is SNEGSKA (reference sequence). Trimming took 4 bases from V and 4 from J; bases not matched to a gene: 8. The CDR3 has 14 amino acids.